A selection of T cell receptor beta chains follows, all from one sample in a study of T cell changes during pregnancy in multiple sclerosis. This table comes from immunoSEQ multiplex PCR, and its TCRdb copy is limited to in-frame clones, with some not included. The sample includes about 100,000 clones, just over 90% of them seen just once. Sequencing used peripheral blood, obtained in the second trimester of pregnancy. Source of these receptors: a female donor with multiple sclerosis, enrolled in a pregnancy study. Both conserved end residues are part of each CDR3. The D gene is left open where the match is weak. The size field is filled for only some rows; it gives once, few, many or a size class.

>-|TRBV27|TRBJ2-1|TRBD2
CASSLTPGLAVPEQFF
TGTGCCAGCAGTTTAACTCCGGGACTAGCGGTTCCGGAGCAGTTCTTC
>-|TRBV9|TRBJ2-5|TRBD2
CASSVGAGGPRRETQYF
TGTGCCAGCAGCGTAGGGGCGGGAGGGCCCAGGAGAGAGACCCAGTACTTC
>-|TRBV7-2|TRBJ2-3|TRBD2
CASSLSGARADTQYF
TGTGCCAGCAGCCTTAGCGGGGCAAGGGCAGATACGCAGTATTTT
>few|TRBV5-1|TRBJ2-3|-
CASSTGTVPYTQYF
TGCGCCAGCAGCACTGGGACTGTACCTTATACGCAGTATTTT
>-|TRBV30|TRBJ2-4|TRBD2
CAWRLAGLGNIQYF
TGTGCCTGGCGACTAGCGGGGCTTGGAAACATTCAGTACTTC
>once|TRBV19|TRBJ1-6|-
CASSVGGGSGSPLHF
TGTGCCAGTAGTGTAGGCGGAGGTTCTGGCTCACCCCTCCACTTT
>-|TRBV6-6|TRBJ2-5|TRBD2
CASSYSSSGGAETQYF
TGTGCCAGCAGTTACTCGAGTAGCGGGGGGGCAGAGACCCAGTACTTC
>-|TRBV7-9|TRBJ2-3|-
CASSYSDTQYF
TGTGCCAGCAGCTACTCAGATACGCAGTATTTT
>-|TRBV19|TRBJ1-5|-
CASSMGRSGGYSNQPQHF
TGTGCCAGTAGTATGGGCAGGTCGGGGGGTTATAGCAATCAGCCCCAGCATTTT
>-|TRBV19|TRBJ1-5|-
CASSMRDRPQHF
TGTGCCAGTAGTATGAGAGACAGGCCCCAGCATTTT
>-|TRBV15|TRBJ2-1|TRBD1
CATSAWTGNNEQFF
TGTGCCACCAGCGCCTGGACAGGGAACAATGAGCAGTTCTTC
>few|TRBV5-6|TRBJ1-1|-
CASSSLEAATEAFF
TGTGCCAGCAGCTCCCTTGAGGCCGCCACTGAAGCTTTCTTT
>-|TRBV5-1|TRBJ2-3|TRBD1
CASSLGQGGDTQYF
TGCGCCAGCAGCTTGGGACAGGGGGGAGATACGCAGTATTTT
>-|TRBV2|TRBJ1-3|-
CASNLGNGNTIYF
TGTGCCAGCAACCTCGGGAATGGAAACACCATATATTTT
>-|TRBV7-9|TRBJ2-2|-
CASSFSGDTGELFF
TGTGCCAGCAGCTTCTCCGGAGACACCGGGGAGCTGTTTTTT
>-|TRBV9|TRBJ2-2|-
CASSGRGGNTGELFF
TGTGCCAGCAGCGGCAGGGGCGGCAACACCGGGGAGCTGTTTTTT
>-|TRBV18|TRBJ1-5|TRBD1
CASSAGQTNQPQHF
TGTGCCAGCTCAGCGGGACAGACGAATCAGCCCCAGCATTTT
>-|TRBV6-5|TRBJ1-2|-
CASSYSSIGVTYGYTF
TGTGCCAGCAGTTACTCGAGTATAGGAGTAACCTATGGCTACACCTTC
>few|TRBV12-5|TRBJ1-1|TRBD1
CASGLSLDREGTEAFF
TGTGCTAGTGGTTTGTCCCTGGACAGGGAGGGCACTGAAGCTTTCTTT
>once|TRBV5-4|TRBJ1-4|-
CASSPRSGEGEKLFF
TGTGCCAGCAGCCCTCGAAGCGGGGAAGGTGAAAAACTGTTTTTT
>-|TRBV18|TRBJ1-2|-
CASSPSGANYGYTF
TGTGCCAGCTCACCCTCCGGAGCTAACTATGGCTACACCTTC
>-|TRBV7-8|TRBJ2-7|TRBD2
CASSLVGTSGGSYEQYF
TGTGCCAGCAGCTTAGTGGGGACTAGCGGGGGATCCTACGAGCAGTACTTC
>once|TRBV7-3|TRBJ2-5|TRBD2
CASSSTGREGETQYF
TGTGCCAGCAGCTCGACGGGGAGGGAAGGGGAGACCCAGTACTTC
>few|TRBV6-5|TRBJ2-7|TRBD1
CASSRTGSYEQYF
TGTGCCAGCAGCCGGACAGGGTCCTACGAGCAGTACTTC
>-|TRBV2|TRBJ2-1|TRBD1
CASSPGQASYNEQFF
TGTGCCAGCAGTCCCGGACAGGCTTCCTACAATGAGCAGTTCTTC
>-|TRBV6-5|TRBJ1-3|-
CASRETGYSGNTIYF
TGTGCCAGCAGGGAGACAGGATACTCTGGAAACACCATATATTTT
>-|TRBV4-2|TRBJ2-5|TRBD2
CASSQDQKRGGQETQYF
TGTGCCAGCAGCCAAGATCAAAAGCGGGGGGGCCAAGAGACCCAGTACTTC
>few|TRBV6-1|TRBJ1-5|-
CASSSGSNNQPQHF
TGTGCCAGCAGTAGCGGATCTAACAATCAGCCCCAGCATTTT
>-|TRBV28|TRBJ2-7|TRBD2
CASSPSGNHYEQYF
TGTGCCAGCAGTCCTAGCGGAAACCACTACGAGCAGTACTTC
>once|TRBV2|TRBJ1-5|-
CASSLRTGNQPQHF
TGTGCCAGCAGTTTAAGAACAGGGAATCAGCCCCAGCATTTT
>-|TRBV6-5|TRBJ1-1|-
CASRRTANTEAFF
TGTGCCAGCAGACGGACAGCGAACACTGAAGCTTTCTTT
>-|TRBV28|TRBJ1-4|-
CASSLAGQTNEKLFF
TGTGCCAGCAGTCTCGCCGGACAGACAAATGAAAAACTGTTTTTT
>-|TRBV13|TRBJ2-1|-
CASSFGGPSSYNEQFF
TGTGCCAGCAGCTTCGGGGGGCCCAGCTCCTACAATGAGCAGTTCTTC
>-|TRBV18|TRBJ2-3|-
CASSPPEDRTFTDTQYF
TGTGCCAGCTCACCCCCAGAAGACAGGACGTTCACAGATACGCAGTATTTT
>-|TRBV9|TRBJ2-1|TRBD2
CASSALLGTSGSYNEQFF
TGTGCCAGCAGCGCCCTCCTCGGGACTAGCGGGTCCTACAATGAGCAGTTCTTC
>-|TRBV2|TRBJ2-3|-
CASTRDTGRTDTQYF
TGTGCCAGCACGAGGGACACGGGACGCACAGATACGCAGTATTTT
>-|TRBV7-2|TRBJ2-3|-
CASSFDSRGGKDTQYF
TGTGCCAGCAGCTTTGACAGCAGGGGAGGGAAAGATACGCAGTATTTT
>-|TRBV11-3|TRBJ1-1|-
CASSLAGRNTEAFF
TGTGCCAGCAGCTTAGCAGGCAGGAACACTGAAGCTTTCTTT
>-|TRBV27|TRBJ2-1|-
CASFKGGYAGDYNEQFF
TGTGCCAGCTTCAAAGGGGGGTACGCGGGAGACTACAATGAGCAGTTCTTC
>-|TRBV30|TRBJ2-5|-
CAWEMDLQETQYF
TGTGCCTGGGAGATGGACTTACAAGAGACCCAGTACTTC
>-|TRBV5-1|TRBJ1-1|TRBD1
CASSPPDRGIKAFF
TGCGCCAGCAGCCCCCCGGACAGGGGAATAAAAGCTTTCTTT
>-|TRBV10-3|TRBJ2-5|TRBD2
CAISDGRIKETQYF
TGTGCCATCAGTGACGGGAGGATTAAAGAGACCCAGTACTTC
>-|TRBV5-4|TRBJ2-1|-
CASSNPSSYNEQFF
TGTGCCAGCAGCAACCCGAGCTCCTACAATGAGCAGTTCTTC
>-|TRBV5-1|TRBJ2-3|-
CASSLDVRESPRDTQYF
TGCGCCAGCAGCTTGGACGTGAGGGAGAGTCCGAGAGATACGCAGTATTTT
>-|TRBV5-1|TRBJ1-5|-
CASSLAPLEGRGNQPQHF
TGCGCCAGCAGTCTTGCCCCGCTGGAGGGTCGGGGCAATCAGCCCCAGCATTTT
>-|TRBV27|TRBJ2-1|-
CASSLGASRNNEQFF
TGTGCCAGCAGTTTAGGGGCCAGCAGGAACAATGAGCAGTTCTTC
>-|TRBV5-4|TRBJ2-1|-
CASSYRHYNEQFF
TGTGCCAGCAGCTACCGACACTACAATGAGCAGTTCTTC
>-|TRBV6-1|TRBJ1-6|-
CASSEFSGDSYNSPLHF
TGTGCCAGCAGTGAATTTTCAGGGGATTCCTATAATTCACCCCTCCACTTT
>few|TRBV10-1|TRBJ2-2|-
CASSPTGNTGELFF
TGCGCCAGCAGTCCGACAGGAAACACCGGGGAGCTGTTTTTT
>-|TRBV27|TRBJ1-2|-
CASSFRGTNYGYTF
TGTGCCAGCAGTTTTCGGGGAACTAACTATGGCTACACCTTC
>-|TRBV18|TRBJ1-5|-
CASSPTGSDSNQPQHF
TGTGCCAGCTCACCAACAGGGAGCGATAGCAATCAGCCCCAGCATTTT
>-|TRBV6-5|TRBJ1-2|-
CASSQGPMDGYTF
TGTGCCAGCTCGCAGGGTCCTATGGATGGCTACACCTTC
>-|TRBV30|TRBJ1-1|-
CAWAYGAGNTEAFF
TGTGCCTGGGCGTATGGTGCGGGAAACACTGAAGCTTTCTTT
>-|TRBV2|TRBJ1-4|TRBD1
CASSELRDRVVGEKLFF
TGTGCCAGCAGCGAGCTCCGGGACAGGGTGGTAGGCGAAAAACTGTTTTTT
>-|TRBV5-1|TRBJ2-3|TRBD2
CASGKGLAGRVDTQYF
TGCGCCAGCGGGAAAGGACTAGCGGGAAGAGTAGATACGCAGTATTTT
>once|TRBV7-9|TRBJ1-2|-
CASSLGAGDYGYTF
TGTGCCAGCAGCTTAGGGGCGGGGGACTATGGCTACACCTTC
>-|TRBV19|TRBJ2-7|-
CASTNSHYEQYF
TGTGCCAGTACAAATTCCCACTACGAGCAGTACTTC
>-|TRBV6-1|TRBJ2-7|TRBD1
CASSPGTAKYF
TGTGCCAGCAGCCCCGGGACAGCCAAGTACTTC